Following are 31 T cell receptor beta chains from one sample sequenced in a study of blood T cell repertoires in COVID-19. Only in-frame clones appear in the TCRdb table, and some are missing; sequencing was by immunoSEQ multiplex PCR. The sample includes about 240,000 clones, about 86% of them seen just once. The sample comprised PBMCs or T cells enriched from blood (not recorded which). The receptors here all came from a woman in her thirties or forties with acute COVID-19.

The J gene is TRBJ1-2, the V gene TRBV29-1; D is ambiguous. The V gene lost 6 bases and the J gene lost 3 bases, with 20 bases spanning the gap. CDR3 size: 15 residues. Germline lookup yields CDR1 SQVTM and CDR2 ANQGSEA. The DNA for the CDR3 is TGCAGCGTCCGGAGGTCCACTAGCCGGGACTATGGCTACACCTTC. Residues: CSVRRSTSRDYGYTF.

Only a few counts were recorded for this clone. V gene TRBV12-3 or TRBV12-4 combines with J gene TRBJ1-5, with 7 bases that match TRBD1. This CDR3 comprises 12 residues. The ends lost 7 bases at V and 7 bases at J; junction bases unmatched: 4. CDR3 in amino acids: CASTRGQQPQHF. For the CDR3, the DNA is TGTGCCAGCACACGGGGACAGCAGCCCCAGCATTTT.

The chain carries TRBV5-4 and TRBJ1-1, with TRBD1 matching over 7 bases. V shed 6 bases and J 2 bases; nucleotides not matched to a gene: 10. The CDR3 is 15 residues long. Germline loops: CDR1 SGHNT, CDR2 YYREEE (reference sequence). CDR3 region: CASTPSTGENTEAFF. The DNA of the CDR3 is TGTGCCAGCACCCCTTCCACAGGGGAAAACACTGAAGCTTTCTTT.

Points on this clone: At the DNA level, this CDR3 is encoded by other sequences in the same sample as well. The chain joins TRBV12-3 or TRBV12-4 to TRBJ1-1; no reliable D call. Trimming cost V 3 bases and J 0 bases, with 5 bases left between them. The CDR3 covers 13 residues. The DNA of the CDR3 is TGTGCCAGCAGTTTGGAGCTGAACACTGAAGCTTTCTTT. It specifies CASSLELNTEAFF.

The V gene is TRBV28, the J gene TRBJ1-1; 11 bases align to TRBD1. V dropped 9 bases and J dropped 5; count of bases not matched to a gene: 8. From germline, CDR1 is MDHEN and CDR2 SYDVKM. The CDR3 covers 14 residues. CDR3 region: CASKGTGGRTEAFF. The CDR3, as DNA: TGTGCCAGTAAAGGGACAGGGGGAAGAACTGAAGCTTTCTTT.

The chain uses TRBV19 and TRBJ2-1; D ambiguous. Germline V gene lookup returns CDR1 LNHDA and CDR2 SQIVND (reference sequence). The CDR3 extends over 13 amino acids. V was shortened by 5 bases and J by 2 bases, with 7 bases between the two germline ends. CDR3 DNA sequence: TGTGCCAGTAGTTATGCGGCCTACAATGAGCAGTTCTTC. This gives the protein CASSYAAYNEQFF. The full variable domain, in which reference TRBV19 and TRBJ2-1 provide the parts outside the CDR3, is DGGITQSPKYLFRKEGQNVTLSCEQNLNHDAMYWYRQDPGQGLRLIYYSQIVNDFQKGDIAEGYSVSREKKESFPLTVTSAQKNPTAFYLCASSYAAYNEQFFGPGTRLTVL.

The chain carries TRBV6-1 and TRBJ1-2; maybe TRBD1 (6 bases). The germline CDR1 and CDR2 sequences are MNHNS and SASEGT. Trimming removed 3 bases at V and 6 bases at J, with 11 bases between. The CDR3 sequence is 13 residues long. CDR3 DNA sequence: TGTGCCAGCAGTGATTGGGGGGGCGATGGCTACACCTTC. It codes for CASSDWGGDGYTF.

The chain links TRBV7-3 to TRBJ1-1; D gene unclear. The CDR3 extends over 15 amino acids. The germline CDR1 and CDR2 sequences are SGHTA and FQGTGA. With 2 bases removed from V and 1 base from J, the gap between germline ends came to 11 bases. CDR3 sequence (DNA): TGTGCCAGCAGCTTATCTTCGGGAGGGAACACTGAAGCTTTCTTT. Residues: CASSLSSGGNTEAFF.

This clone has only a few counts. V usage is TRBV24-1 and J usage is TRBJ2-3, with 10 bases that match TRBD2. Germline V gene data show CDR1 as KGHDR and CDR2 as SFDVKD. V dropped 3 bases and J dropped 2; count of bases not matched to a gene: 1. This CDR3 region has 15 residues. The CDR3 DNA reads as TGTGCCACCAGTGATCTAGCGGGAGACACAGATACGCAGTATTTT. Its protein is CATSDLAGDTDTQYF.

The chain employs TRBV24-1 and TRBJ1-1, with 7 nucleotides matching TRBD1. Germline-derived CDR1 and CDR2 are KGHDR and SFDVKD. The junction had 1 base not matched to a gene; V was cut back by 2 bases and J by 8 bases. CDR3 length equals 12 residues. Here the CDR3 DNA reads TGTGCCACCAGTGATTCGGACAGGGAAGCTTTCTTT. This encodes CATSDSDREAFF.

The chain employs TRBV5-1 and TRBJ2-3; D may be TRBD2 (6 bases). Between the trimmed V and J ends, which lost 3 bases and 1 base, there was a span of 9 bases. The CDR3 is 14 amino acids. Germline lookup yields CDR1 SGHRS and CDR2 YFSETQ. CDR3 nucleotides: TGCGCCAGCAGCTGGGCTAGCGGCACAGATACGCAGTATTTT. The encoded protein is CASSWASGTDTQYF.

DNA of the CDR3: TGCGCCAGCAGCCATCCAACAGGGGATACGCAGTATTTT. It is translated as CASSHPTGDTQYF. The rearrangement joins TRBV4-1 to TRBJ2-3; a weak D match, TRBD1 (6 bases). Germline CDR1 MGHRA, CDR2 YSYEKL. The V and J ends lost 3 bases and 6 bases respectively, with 10 bases between them. This CDR3 is built from 13 residues.

This clone turned up a few times. The chain recombines TRBV3-1 (or the pseudogene TRBV3-2) with TRBJ2-2, with 11 bases lining up with TRBD2. Germline V gene lookup returns CDR1 LGHDT and CDR2 YNNKEL (reference sequence). CDR3 size: 18 residues. V shed 0 bases and J 8 bases; nucleotides not matched to a gene: 11. The CDR3 nucleotides read TGTGCCAGCAGCCAAGAGGGTGGACTAGCGGGTTCTACTGGGGAGCTGTTTTTT. Amino acids: CASSQEGGLAGSTGELFF.

The chain employs TRBV30 and TRBJ1-6, with 8 bases fitting TRBD1. CDR3 length: 14 amino acids. The V and J ends lost 0 bases and 10 bases, in that order; junction bases with no gene match: 5. Germline values: CDR1 GTSNPN, CDR2 SVGIG (reference sequence). The DNA of the CDR3 is TGTGCCTGGAGTGTAGGGACAGGAGAATCACCCCTCCACTTT. It yields the protein CAWSVGTGESPLHF.

The rearrangement links TRBV2 to TRBJ2-7; weak D call: TRBD2 (6 bases). Trimming cost V 7 bases and J 1 base, with 17 bases left between them. This CDR3 spans 15 amino acids. Germline lookup yields CDR1 SNHLY and CDR2 FYNNEI. The CDR3 sequence: CASNAPGTDSYEQYF. The CDR3 nucleotides read TGTGCCAGCAACGCACCCGGGACTGATTCCTACGAGCAGTACTTC.

The chain uses TRBV28 and TRBJ1-3, with D uncertain. Germline V gene data show CDR1 as MDHEN and CDR2 as SYDVKM. The V end lost 7 bases, the J end lost 4 bases, and 2 bases lay between the germline ends. This CDR3 region has 10 residues. As DNA, the CDR3 is TGTGCCAGCATAGGAAACACCATATATTTT. Translating gives CASIGNTIYF.

The chain recombines TRBV7-9 with TRBJ1-2, with D maybe TRBD1 (6 bases). V lost 4 bases, J lost 12 bases, and 12 bases lay in between. The CDR3 contains 11 residues. Germline-derived CDR1 and CDR2 are SEHNR and FQNEAQ (reference sequence). The CDR3 protein is CASSSDRSNTF. The CDR3, as DNA: TGTGCCAGCAGCTCTGACAGGAGCAACACCTTC.

The chain carries TRBV13 and TRBJ2-2; 10 bases are a match to TRBD2. Germline assignment: CDR1 PRHDT and CDR2 FYEKMQ (reference sequence). The CDR3 length is 16 residues. V lost 5 bases and J lost 3; bases outside the gene matches: 6. CDR3: CASSASGRAHTGELFF. DNA for the CDR3: TGTGCCAGCAGCGCCAGCGGGAGGGCCCACACCGGGGAGCTGTTTTTT.

The rearrangement uses TRBV6-5 and TRBJ2-5, with 8 bases fitting TRBD1. V was clipped by 5 bases and J by 5 bases; unmatched bases: 10. Germline V gene sequence: CDR1 MNHEY, CDR2 SVGAGI. This CDR3 comprises 15 residues. CDR3 loop: CASSPTEDRDETQYF. In DNA form, the CDR3 reads TGTGCCAGCAGTCCCACCGAGGACAGGGACGAGACCCAGTACTTC.

As DNA, the CDR3 is TGTGCCAGCAGCCTGCGGGGACTAGTTTACGAGCAGTACTTC. This gives the protein CASSLRGLVYEQYF. This sequence joins TRBV14 and TRBJ2-7; TRBD2 matches at 8 bases. Looked up from germline, CDR1 is SGHDN and CDR2 is FVKESK. The V segment lost 4 bases and the J segment 4 bases; nucleotides outside the gene matches: 6. The CDR3 has 14 residues. Full variable domain (remainder filled in from reference TRBV14 and TRBJ2-7): EAGVTQFPSHSVIEKGQTVTLRCDPISGHDNLYWYRRVMGKEIKFLLHFVKESKQDESGMPNNRFLAERTGGTYSTLKVQPAELEDSGVYFCASSLRGLVYEQYFGPGTRLTVT.

This chain connects TRBV5-1 to TRBJ2-7, with TRBD2 matching over 13 bases. Germline V gene lookup returns CDR1 SGHRS and CDR2 YFSETQ. The CDR3 covers 15 residues. Trimming cost V 4 bases and J 5 bases; bases outside gene matches: 6. CDR3: CASSPGLAGVNEQYF. DNA for the CDR3: TGCGCCAGCAGCCCAGGACTAGCGGGAGTGAACGAGCAGTACTTC.

V gene TRBV5-1 combines with J gene TRBJ2-1; 8 bases fit TRBD1. CDR3 length equals 14 residues. Trimming removed 4 bases from V and 6 bases from J; junction bases left unmatched: 6. Germline V CDR1 and CDR2: SGHRS, YFSETQ. This CDR3 reads CASSTGTGFNEQFF. The CDR3, as DNA: TGCGCCAGCAGCACCGGGACAGGTTTCAATGAGCAGTTCTTC. The full variable domain, completed using reference TRBV5-1 and TRBJ2-1, is KAGVTQTPRYLIKTRGQQVTLSCSPISGHRSVSWYQQTPGQGLQFLFEYFSETQRNKGNFPGRFSGRQFSNSRSEMNVSTLELGDSALYLCASSTGTGFNEQFFGPGTRLTVL.

In DNA form, the CDR3 reads TGCGCCAGCAGCTTCCAGGGGACGAACACCGGGGAGCTGTTTTTT. It encodes CASSFQGTNTGELFF. The chain recombines TRBV5-1 with TRBJ2-2, with TRBD1 as a possible D gene (6 bases). The CDR3 length is 15 residues. CDR1 is SGHRS and CDR2 is YFSETQ in the germline V gene. V lost 2 bases and J lost 0, with 8 bases in between.

This clone was seen just once. This chain uses TRBV30 with TRBJ1-3; D is uncertain. The germline CDR1 and CDR2 sequences are GTSNPN and SVGIG (reference sequence). Trimming took off 2 bases at V and 0 bases at J, with 8 bases between the two ends. This CDR3 has 14 residues. CDR3 bases: TGTGCCTGGAGTAGCGGGAGCTCTGGAAACACCATATATTTT. Protein product: CAWSSGSSGNTIYF.

This chain joins TRBV2 and TRBJ1-2; 9 nucleotides align to TRBD1. Trimming at V came to 8 bases and at J to 4 bases, leaving 2 bases not matched to a gene. The germline V gene has CDR1 SNHLY and CDR2 FYNNEI. CDR3 length equals 12 residues. CDR3 bases: TGTGCCAGCGGGACAGGGTCCTATGGCTACACCTTC. This encodes CASGTGSYGYTF.

The chain links TRBV11-3 to TRBJ2-1; 8 bases line up with TRBD1. The CDR3 covers 15 residues. J lost 3 bases, V lost 1 base, and 2 bases had no gene match. The germline V gene has CDR1 SGHNT and CDR2 YENEEA. The CDR3 loop reads CASSLGTGNYNEQFF. CDR3 sequence (DNA): TGTGCCAGCAGCTTAGGGACAGGGAACTACAATGAGCAGTTCTTC.

The chain has TRBV7-3 and TRBJ2-3; 7 bases map to TRBD1. Per germline, CDR1 SGHTA and CDR2 FQGTGA. This CDR3 is built from 17 residues. Trimming took 4 bases from V and 2 from J; bases not matched to a gene: 12. In DNA form, the CDR3 reads TGTGCCAGCAGCTCACAGGGGTTCAGCGGAAACACAGATACGCAGTATTTT. Residues: CASSSQGFSGNTDTQYF.

This chain links TRBV7-9 with TRBJ2-5; 11 bases match TRBD2. There are 16 residues in the CDR3. From germline, CDR1 is SEHNR and CDR2 FQNEAQ (reference sequence). With 3 bases clipped from V and 8 bases from J, the junction kept 11 bases outside the gene matches. In nucleotides, the CDR3 is TGTGCCAGCAGCTTCTTTTTGACTAGCGGGGCTTTAACCCAGTACTTC. This translates into CASSFFLTSGALTQYF.

The V call is TRBV21-1, the J call TRBJ2-5; the D call TRBD1 from the table was never checked on the DNA. TRBV21-1 is shown as a pseudogene. This CDR3 comprises 18 residues. DNA of the CDR3: TGTGCCAGCAGCAAATCAGACAGGGGGCCGGGAATCCAAGAGACCCAGTACTTC. Residues: CASSKSDRGPGIQETQYF.

A note on this clone: Other DNA sequences in this specimen translate into the identical CDR3. The CDR3 coding sequence is TGTGCCAGCAGCTTAGAAGGGGGCGGGTACGAGCAGTACTTC. Translating it yields CASSLEGGGYEQYF. The V gene is TRBV7-9, the J gene TRBJ2-7, with 7 bases identical to TRBD1. Trimming cost V 1 base and J 4 bases; bases outside gene matches: 4. This CDR3 spans 14 amino acids. The germline CDR1 and CDR2 sequences are SEHNR and FQNEAQ (reference sequence).

V gene TRBV29-1 combines with J gene TRBJ2-2, with D maybe TRBD2 (7 bases). Germline V gene data show CDR1 as SQVTM and CDR2 as ANQGSEA. V lost 4 bases to trimming and J lost 2 bases, with 11 bases between them. This CDR3 contains 14 residues. The CDR3 loop is CSVVGGENTGELFF. DNA of the CDR3: TGCAGCGTTGTAGGGGGGGAAAACACCGGGGAGCTGTTTTTT.